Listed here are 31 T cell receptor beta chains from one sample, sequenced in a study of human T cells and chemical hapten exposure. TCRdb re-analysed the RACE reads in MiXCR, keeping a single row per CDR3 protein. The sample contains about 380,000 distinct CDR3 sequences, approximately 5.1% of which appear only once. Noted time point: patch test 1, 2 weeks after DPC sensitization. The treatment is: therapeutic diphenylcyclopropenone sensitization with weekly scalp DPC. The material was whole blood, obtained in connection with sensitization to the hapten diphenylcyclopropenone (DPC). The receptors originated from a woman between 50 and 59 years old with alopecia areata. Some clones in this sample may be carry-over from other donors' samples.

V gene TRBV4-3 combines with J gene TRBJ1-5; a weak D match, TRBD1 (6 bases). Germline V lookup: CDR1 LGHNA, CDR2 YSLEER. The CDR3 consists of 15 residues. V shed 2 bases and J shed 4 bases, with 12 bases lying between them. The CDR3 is CASSQIQGGNQPQHF. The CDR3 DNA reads TGCGCCAGCAGCCAAATACAGGGAGGTAATCAGCCCCAGCATTTT.

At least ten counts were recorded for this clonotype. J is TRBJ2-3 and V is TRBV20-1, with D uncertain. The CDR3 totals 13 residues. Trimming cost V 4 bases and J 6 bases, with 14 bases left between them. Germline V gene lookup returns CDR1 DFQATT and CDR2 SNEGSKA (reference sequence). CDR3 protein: CSAMDGAQDTQYF. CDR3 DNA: TGCAGTGCTATGGACGGAGCACAGGATACGCAGTATTTT.

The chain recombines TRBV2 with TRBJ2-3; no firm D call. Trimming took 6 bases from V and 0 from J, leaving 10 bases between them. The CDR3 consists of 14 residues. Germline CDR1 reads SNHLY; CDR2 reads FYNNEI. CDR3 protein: CASRPESSTDTQYF. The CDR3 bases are TGTGCCAGCAGACCCGAATCTAGCACAGATACGCAGTATTTT.

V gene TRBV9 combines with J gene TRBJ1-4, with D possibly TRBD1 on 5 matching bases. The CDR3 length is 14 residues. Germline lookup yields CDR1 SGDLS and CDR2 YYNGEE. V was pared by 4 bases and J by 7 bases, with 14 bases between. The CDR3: CASSPQGTAEKLFF. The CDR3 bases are TGTGCCAGCAGCCCTCAAGGGACGGCTGAAAAACTGTTTTTT.

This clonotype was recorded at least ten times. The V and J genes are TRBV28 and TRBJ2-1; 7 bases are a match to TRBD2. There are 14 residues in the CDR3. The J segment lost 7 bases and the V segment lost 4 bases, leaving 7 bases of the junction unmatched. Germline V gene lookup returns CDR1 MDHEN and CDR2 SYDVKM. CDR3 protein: CASSWGPAGNEQFF. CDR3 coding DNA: TGTGCCAGCAGTTGGGGCCCAGCGGGGAATGAGCAGTTCTTC.

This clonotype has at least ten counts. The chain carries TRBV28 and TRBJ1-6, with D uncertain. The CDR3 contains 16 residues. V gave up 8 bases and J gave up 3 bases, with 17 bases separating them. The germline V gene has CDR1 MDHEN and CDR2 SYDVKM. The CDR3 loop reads CASRSQYSYYNSPLHF. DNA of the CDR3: TGTGCCAGCCGTTCCCAGTACAGCTACTATAATTCACCCCTCCACTTT.

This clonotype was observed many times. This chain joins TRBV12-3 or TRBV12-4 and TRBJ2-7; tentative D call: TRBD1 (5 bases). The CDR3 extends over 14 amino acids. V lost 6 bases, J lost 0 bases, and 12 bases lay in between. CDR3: CASSTGPSSYEQYF. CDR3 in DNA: TGTGCCAGCAGCACAGGTCCCAGCTCCTACGAGCAGTACTTC.

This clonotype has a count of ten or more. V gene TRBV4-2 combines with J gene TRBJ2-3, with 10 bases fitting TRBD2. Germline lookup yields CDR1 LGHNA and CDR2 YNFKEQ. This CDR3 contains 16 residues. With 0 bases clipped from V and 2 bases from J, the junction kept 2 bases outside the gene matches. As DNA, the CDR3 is TGTGCCAGCAGCCAAGACCTAGCGGGAGCCACAGATACGCAGTATTTT. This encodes CASSQDLAGATDTQYF.

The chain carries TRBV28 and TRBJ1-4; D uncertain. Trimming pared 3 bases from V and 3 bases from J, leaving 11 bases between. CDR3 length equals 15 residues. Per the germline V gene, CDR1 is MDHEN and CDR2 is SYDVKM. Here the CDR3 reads CASSFLPAANEKLFF. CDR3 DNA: TGTGCCAGCAGTTTCTTGCCCGCGGCTAATGAAAAACTGTTTTTT.

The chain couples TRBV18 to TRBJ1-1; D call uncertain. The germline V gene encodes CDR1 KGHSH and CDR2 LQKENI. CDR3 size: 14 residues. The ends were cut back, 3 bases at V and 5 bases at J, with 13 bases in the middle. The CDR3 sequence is CASSPKGGKTEAFF. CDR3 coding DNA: TGTGCCAGCTCACCTAAAGGAGGAAAAACTGAAGCTTTCTTT.

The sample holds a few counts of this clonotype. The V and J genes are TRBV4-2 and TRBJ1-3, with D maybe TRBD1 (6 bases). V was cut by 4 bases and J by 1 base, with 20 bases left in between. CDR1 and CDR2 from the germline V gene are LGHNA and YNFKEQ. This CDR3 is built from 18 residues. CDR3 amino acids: CASSRLSRGSVSGNTIYF. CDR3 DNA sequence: TGTGCCAGCAGCCGACTGTCCAGGGGATCAGTATCTGGAAACACCATATATTTT.

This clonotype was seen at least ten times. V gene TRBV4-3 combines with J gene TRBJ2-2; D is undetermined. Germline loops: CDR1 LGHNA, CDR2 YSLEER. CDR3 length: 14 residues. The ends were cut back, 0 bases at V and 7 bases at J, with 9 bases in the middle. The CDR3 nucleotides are TGCGCCAGCAGCCAAGAAAGCAGGATCGGGGAGCTGTTTTTT. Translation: CASSQESRIGELFF.

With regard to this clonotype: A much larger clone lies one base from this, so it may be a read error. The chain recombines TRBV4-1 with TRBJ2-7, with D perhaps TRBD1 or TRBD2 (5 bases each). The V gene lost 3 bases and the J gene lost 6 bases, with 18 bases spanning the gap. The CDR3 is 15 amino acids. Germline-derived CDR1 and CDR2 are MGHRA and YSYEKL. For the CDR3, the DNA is TGCGCCAGCAGCCAGAGGGTGGTAGGGGACCTCGAGCAGTACTTC. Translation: CASSQRVVGDLEQYF.

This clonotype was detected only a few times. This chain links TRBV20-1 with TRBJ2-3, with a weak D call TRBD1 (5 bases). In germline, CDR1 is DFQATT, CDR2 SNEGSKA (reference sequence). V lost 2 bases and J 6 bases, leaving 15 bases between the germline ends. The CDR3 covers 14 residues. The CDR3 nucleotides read TGCAGTGCTAGAAGATCAGGGCCCGGGGATACGCAGTATTTT. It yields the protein CSARRSGPGDTQYF.

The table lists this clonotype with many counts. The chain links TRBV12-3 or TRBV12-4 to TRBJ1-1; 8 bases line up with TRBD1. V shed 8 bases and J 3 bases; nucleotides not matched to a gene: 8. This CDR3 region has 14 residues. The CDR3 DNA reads TGTGCCAGCGGTACTACGGGACAGGACACTGAAGCTTTCTTT. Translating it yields CASGTTGQDTEAFF.

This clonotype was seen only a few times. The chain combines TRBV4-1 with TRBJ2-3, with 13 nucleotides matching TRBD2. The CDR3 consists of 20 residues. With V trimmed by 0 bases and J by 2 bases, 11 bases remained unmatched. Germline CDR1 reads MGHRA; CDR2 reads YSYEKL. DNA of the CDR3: TGCGCCAGCAGCCAAGACATGGAACTAGCGGGGGGGACATACACAGATACGCAGTATTTT. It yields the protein CASSQDMELAGGTYTDTQYF.

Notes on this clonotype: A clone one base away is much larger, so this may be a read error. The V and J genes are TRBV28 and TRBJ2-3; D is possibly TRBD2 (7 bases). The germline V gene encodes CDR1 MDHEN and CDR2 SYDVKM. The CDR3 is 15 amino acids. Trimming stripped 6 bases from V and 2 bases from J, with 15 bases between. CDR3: CASSLIRGATDTQYF. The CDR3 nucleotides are TGTGCCAGCAGCCTCATACGGGGGGCCACAGATACGCAGTATTTT.

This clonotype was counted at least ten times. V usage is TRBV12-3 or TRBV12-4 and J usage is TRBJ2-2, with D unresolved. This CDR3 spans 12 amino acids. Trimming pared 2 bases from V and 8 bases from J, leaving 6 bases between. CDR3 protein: CASSLPAGELFF. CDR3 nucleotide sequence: TGTGCCAGCAGTTTACCGGCAGGGGAGCTGTTTTTT.

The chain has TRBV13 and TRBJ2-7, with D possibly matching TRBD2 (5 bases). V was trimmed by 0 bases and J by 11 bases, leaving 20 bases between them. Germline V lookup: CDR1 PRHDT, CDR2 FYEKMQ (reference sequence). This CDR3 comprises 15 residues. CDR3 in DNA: TGTGCCAGCAGCTTAGGAAACTTGCAACCTCCGGAGGAGTACTTC. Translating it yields CASSLGNLQPPEEYF.

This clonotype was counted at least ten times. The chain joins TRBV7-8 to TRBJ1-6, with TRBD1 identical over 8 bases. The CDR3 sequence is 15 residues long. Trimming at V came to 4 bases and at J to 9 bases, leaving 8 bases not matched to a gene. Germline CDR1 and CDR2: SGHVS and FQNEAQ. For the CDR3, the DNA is TGTGCCAGCAGCTCGGCGACAGGGGCAGGTTCACCCCTCCACTTT. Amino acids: CASSSATGAGSPLHF.

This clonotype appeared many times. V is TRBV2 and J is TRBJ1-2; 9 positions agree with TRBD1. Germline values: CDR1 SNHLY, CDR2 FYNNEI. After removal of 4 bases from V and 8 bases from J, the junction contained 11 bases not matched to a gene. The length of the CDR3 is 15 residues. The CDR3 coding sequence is TGTGCCAGCAGTGGGGGGACAGGGTTACCCTCCGGCTACACCTTC. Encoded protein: CASSGGTGLPSGYTF.

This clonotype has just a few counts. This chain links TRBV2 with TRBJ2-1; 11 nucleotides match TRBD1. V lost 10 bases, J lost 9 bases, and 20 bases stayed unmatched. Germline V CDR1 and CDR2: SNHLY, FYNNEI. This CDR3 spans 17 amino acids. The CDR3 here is CATDGWDRDRGDSEQFF. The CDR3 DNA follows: TGTGCCACCGACGGCTGGGACCGGGACAGGGGGGACTCTGAGCAGTTCTTC.

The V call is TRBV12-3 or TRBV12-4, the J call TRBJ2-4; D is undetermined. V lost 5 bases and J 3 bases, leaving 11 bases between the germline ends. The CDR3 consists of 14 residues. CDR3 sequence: CASSTPSGKNIQYF. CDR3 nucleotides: TGTGCCAGCAGTACCCCCTCCGGCAAAAACATTCAGTACTTC.

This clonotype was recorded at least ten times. The CDR3 reads CASRGSWGTDTQYF. The CDR3 region has the DNA TGCGCCAGCAGGGGGTCTTGGGGCACAGATACGCAGTATTTT. This rearrangement joins TRBV5-1 to TRBJ2-3; D is uncertain. Per the germline V gene, CDR1 is SGHRS and CDR2 is YFSETQ. V was trimmed by 5 bases and J by 1 base, leaving 11 bases between them. The CDR3 is 14 amino acids.

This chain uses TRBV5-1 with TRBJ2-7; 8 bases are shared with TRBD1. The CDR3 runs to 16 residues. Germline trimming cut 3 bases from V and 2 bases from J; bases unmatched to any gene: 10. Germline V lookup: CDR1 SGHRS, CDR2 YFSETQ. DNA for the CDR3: TGCGCCAGCAGCTCCCGTTGGACAGGGTCAGCCTACGAGCAGTACTTC. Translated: CASSSRWTGSAYEQYF.

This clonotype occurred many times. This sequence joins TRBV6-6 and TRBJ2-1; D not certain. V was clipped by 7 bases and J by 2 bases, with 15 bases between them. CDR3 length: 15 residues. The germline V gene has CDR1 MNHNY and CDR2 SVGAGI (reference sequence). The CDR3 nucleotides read TGTGCCAGCACCCTATCCTGGGAAACCTACAATGAGCAGTTCTTC. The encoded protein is CASTLSWETYNEQFF.

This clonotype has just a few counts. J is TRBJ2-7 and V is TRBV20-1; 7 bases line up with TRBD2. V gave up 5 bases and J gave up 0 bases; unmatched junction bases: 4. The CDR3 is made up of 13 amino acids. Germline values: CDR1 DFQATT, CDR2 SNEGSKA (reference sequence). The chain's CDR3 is CSAQASGSYEQYF. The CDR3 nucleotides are TGCAGTGCTCAGGCTAGCGGCTCCTACGAGCAGTACTTC.

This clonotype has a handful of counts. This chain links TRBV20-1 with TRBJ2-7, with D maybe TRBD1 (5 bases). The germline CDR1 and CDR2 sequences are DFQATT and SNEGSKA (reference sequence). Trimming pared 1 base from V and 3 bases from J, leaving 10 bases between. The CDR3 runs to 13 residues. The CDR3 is CSARAGIDYEQYF. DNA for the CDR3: TGCAGTGCTAGAGCAGGGATTGACTACGAGCAGTACTTC.

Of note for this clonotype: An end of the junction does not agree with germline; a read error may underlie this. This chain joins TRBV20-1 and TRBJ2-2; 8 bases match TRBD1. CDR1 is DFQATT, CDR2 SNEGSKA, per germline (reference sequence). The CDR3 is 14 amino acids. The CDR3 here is CSAFRGRGTGELVF. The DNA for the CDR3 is TGCAGTGCTTTCAGGGGGCGTGGGACCGGGGAGCTGGTTTTT.

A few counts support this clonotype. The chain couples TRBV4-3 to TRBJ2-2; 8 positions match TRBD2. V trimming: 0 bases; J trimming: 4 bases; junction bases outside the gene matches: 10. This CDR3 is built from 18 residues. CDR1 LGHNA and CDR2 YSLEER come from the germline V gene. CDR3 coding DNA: TGCGCCAGCAGCCAAGATAGTACGGGAGGGCCTATCACCGGGGAGCTGTTTTTT. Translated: CASSQDSTGGPITGELFF.

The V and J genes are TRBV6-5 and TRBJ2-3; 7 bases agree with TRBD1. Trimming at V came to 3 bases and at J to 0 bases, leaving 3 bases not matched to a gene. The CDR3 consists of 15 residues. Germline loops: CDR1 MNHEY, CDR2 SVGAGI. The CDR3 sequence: CASSYRDSSTDTQYF. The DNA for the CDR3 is TGTGCCAGCAGTTATCGGGACAGCAGCACAGATACGCAGTATTTT.